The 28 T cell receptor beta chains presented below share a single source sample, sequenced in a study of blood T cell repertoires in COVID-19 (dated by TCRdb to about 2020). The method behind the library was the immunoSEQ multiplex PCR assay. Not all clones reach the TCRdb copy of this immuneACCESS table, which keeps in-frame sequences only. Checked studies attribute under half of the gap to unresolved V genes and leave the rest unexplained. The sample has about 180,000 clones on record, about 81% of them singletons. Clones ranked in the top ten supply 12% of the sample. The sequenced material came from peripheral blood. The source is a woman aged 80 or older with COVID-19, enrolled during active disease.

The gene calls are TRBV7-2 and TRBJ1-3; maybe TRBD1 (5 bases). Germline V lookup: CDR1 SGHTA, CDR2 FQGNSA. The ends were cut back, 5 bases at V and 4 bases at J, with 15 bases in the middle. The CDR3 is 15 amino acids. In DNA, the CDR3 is TGTGCCAGCAGCCACCAGGGCGGGGGAGGAAACACCATATATTTT. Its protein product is CASSHQGGGGNTIYF.

CDR3 coding DNA: TGCGCCAGCAGCCGGAGGGGACAGGCGATTCAAGAGACCCAGTACTTC. Protein sequence: CASSRRGQAIQETQYF. The chain recombines TRBV5-1 with TRBJ2-5; 8 bases are a match to TRBD1. The V gene's germline CDR1 is SGHRS and CDR2 YFSETQ. The CDR3 loop spans 16 amino acids. Unmatched junction bases numbered 10, after V lost 4 bases and J lost 2 bases.

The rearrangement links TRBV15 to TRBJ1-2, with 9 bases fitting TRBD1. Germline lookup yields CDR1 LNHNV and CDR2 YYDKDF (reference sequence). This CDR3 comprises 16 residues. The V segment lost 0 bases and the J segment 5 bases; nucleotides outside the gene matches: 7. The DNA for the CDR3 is TGTGCCACCAGCAGAGAGGGAACAGGGGGCGGATATGGCTACACCTTC. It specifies CATSREGTGGGYGYTF.

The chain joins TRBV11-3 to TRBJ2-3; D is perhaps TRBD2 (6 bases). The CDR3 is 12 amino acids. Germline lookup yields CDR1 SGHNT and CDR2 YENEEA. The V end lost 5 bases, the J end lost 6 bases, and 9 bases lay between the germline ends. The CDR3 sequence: CASSPRGDTQYF. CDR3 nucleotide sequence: TGTGCCAGCAGCCCCCGGGGGGATACGCAGTATTTT. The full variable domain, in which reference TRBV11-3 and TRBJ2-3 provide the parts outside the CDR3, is EAGVVQSPRYKIIEKKQPVAFWCNPISGHNTLYWYLQNLGQGPELLIRYENEEAVDDSQLPKDRFSAERLKGVDSTLKIQPAELGDSAVYLCASSPRGDTQYFGPGTRLTVL.

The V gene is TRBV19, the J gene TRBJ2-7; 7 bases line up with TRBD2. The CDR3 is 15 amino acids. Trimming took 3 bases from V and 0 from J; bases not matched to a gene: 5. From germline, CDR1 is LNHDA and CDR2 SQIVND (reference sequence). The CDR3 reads CASSMGVAGSYEQYF. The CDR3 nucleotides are TGTGCCAGTAGTATGGGGGTAGCGGGCTCCTACGAGCAGTACTTC. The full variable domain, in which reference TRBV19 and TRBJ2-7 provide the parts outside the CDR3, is DGGITQSPKYLFRKEGQNVTLSCEQNLNHDAMYWYRQDPGQGLRLIYYSQIVNDFQKGDIAEGYSVSREKKESFPLTVTSAQKNPTAFYLCASSMGVAGSYEQYFGPGTRLTVT.

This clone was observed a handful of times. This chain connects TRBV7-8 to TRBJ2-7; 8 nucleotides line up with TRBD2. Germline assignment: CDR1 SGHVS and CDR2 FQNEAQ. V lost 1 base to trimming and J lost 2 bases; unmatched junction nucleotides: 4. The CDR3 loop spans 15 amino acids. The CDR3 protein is CASSLGGGRTYEQYF. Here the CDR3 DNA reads TGTGCCAGCAGCTTAGGGGGCGGGAGGACCTACGAGCAGTACTTC.

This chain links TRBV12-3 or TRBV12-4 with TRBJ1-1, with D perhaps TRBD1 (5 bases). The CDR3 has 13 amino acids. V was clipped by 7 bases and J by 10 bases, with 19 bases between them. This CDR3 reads CASTWRDRGSAFF. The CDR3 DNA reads TGTGCCAGCACCTGGAGGGATAGGGGTTCAGCTTTCTTT.

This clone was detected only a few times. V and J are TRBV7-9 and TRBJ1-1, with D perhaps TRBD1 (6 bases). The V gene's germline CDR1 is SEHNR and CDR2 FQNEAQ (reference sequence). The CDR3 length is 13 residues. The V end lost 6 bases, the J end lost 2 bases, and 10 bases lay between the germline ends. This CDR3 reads CASRQTGNTEAFF. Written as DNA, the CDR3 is TGTGCCAGCAGGCAGACAGGCAACACTGAAGCTTTCTTT.

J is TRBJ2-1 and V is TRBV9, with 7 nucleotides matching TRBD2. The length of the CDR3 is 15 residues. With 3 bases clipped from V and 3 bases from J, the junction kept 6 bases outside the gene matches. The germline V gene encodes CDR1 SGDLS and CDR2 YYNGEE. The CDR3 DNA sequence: TGTGCCAGCAGCGCGACTGGGGAGGGCTACAATGAGCAGTTCTTC. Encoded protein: CASSATGEGYNEQFF.

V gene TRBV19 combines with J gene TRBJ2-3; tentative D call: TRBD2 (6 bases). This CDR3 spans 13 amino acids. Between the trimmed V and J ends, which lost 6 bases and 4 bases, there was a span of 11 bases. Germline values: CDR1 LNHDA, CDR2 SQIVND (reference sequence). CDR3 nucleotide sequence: TGTGCCAGTAGAAAACCGGGGGCAGATACGCAGTATTTT. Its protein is CASRKPGADTQYF.

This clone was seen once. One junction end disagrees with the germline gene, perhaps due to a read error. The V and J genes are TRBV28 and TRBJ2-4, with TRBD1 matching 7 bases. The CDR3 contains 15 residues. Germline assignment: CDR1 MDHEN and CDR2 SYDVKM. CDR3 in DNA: TGTGCCAGCAGTCCATCCGGGACAGCCGAAAACATTCAGTACTTC. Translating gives CASSPSGTAENIQYF.

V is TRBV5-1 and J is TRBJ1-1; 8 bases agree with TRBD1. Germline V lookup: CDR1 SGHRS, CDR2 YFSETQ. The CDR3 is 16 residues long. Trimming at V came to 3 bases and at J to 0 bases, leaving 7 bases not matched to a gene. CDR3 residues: CASSSGQGGMNTEAFF. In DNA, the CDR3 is TGCGCCAGCAGCTCAGGACAGGGAGGGATGAACACTGAAGCTTTCTTT.

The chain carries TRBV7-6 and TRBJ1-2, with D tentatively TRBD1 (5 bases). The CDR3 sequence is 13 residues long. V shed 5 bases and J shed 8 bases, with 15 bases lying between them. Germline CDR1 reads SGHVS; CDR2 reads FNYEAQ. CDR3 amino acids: CASSQAGGQGYTF. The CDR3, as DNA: TGTGCCAGCAGCCAAGCGGGGGGTCAAGGCTACACCTTC.

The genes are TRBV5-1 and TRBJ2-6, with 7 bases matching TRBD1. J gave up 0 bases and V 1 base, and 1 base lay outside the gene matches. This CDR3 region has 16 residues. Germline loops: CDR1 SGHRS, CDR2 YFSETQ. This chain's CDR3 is CASSLSGGSGANVLTF. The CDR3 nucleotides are TGCGCCAGCAGCTTGTCAGGGGGCTCTGGGGCCAACGTCCTGACTTTC.

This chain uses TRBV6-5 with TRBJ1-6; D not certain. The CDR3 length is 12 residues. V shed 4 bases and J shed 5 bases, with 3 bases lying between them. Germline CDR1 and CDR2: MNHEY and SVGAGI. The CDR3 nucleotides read TGTGCCAGCAGTTTAAATAATTCACCCCTCCACTTT. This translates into CASSLNNSPLHF.

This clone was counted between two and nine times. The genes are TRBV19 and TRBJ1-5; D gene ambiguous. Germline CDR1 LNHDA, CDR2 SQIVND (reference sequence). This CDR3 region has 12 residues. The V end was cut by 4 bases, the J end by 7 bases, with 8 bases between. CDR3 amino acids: CASSNGIQPQHF. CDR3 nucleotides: TGTGCCAGTAGTAACGGGATCCAGCCCCAGCATTTT.

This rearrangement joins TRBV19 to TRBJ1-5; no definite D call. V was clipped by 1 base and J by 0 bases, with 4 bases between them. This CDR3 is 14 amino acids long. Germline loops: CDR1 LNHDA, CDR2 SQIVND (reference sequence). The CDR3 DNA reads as TGTGCCAGTAGTATAGCCTTTAGCAATCAGCCCCAGCATTTT. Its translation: CASSIAFSNQPQHF.

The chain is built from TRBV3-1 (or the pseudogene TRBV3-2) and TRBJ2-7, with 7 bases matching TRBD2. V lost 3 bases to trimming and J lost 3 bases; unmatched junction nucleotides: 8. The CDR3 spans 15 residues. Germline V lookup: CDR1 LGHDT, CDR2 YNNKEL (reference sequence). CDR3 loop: CASSQDLGDYYEQYF. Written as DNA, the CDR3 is TGTGCCAGCAGCCAGGATTTAGGGGACTACTACGAGCAGTACTTC.

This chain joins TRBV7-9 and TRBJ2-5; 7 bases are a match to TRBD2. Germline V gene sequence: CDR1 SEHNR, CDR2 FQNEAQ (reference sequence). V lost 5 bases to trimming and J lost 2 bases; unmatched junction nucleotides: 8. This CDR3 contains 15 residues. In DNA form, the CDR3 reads TGTGCCAGCAGCCCCACTTGGGGGGGACAAGAGACCCAGTACTTC. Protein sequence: CASSPTWGGQETQYF.

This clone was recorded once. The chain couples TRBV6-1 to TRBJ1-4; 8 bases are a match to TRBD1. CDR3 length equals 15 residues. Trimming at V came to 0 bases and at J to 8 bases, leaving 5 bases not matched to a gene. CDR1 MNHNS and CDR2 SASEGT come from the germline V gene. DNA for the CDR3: TGTGCCAGCAGTGAAGCGCAGGGGGCTTGGGAAAAACTGTTTTTT. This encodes CASSEAQGAWEKLFF.

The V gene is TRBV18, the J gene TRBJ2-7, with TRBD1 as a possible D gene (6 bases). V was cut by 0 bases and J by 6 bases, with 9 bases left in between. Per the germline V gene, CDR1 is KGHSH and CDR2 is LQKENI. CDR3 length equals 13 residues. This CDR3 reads CASSPPDSPEQYF. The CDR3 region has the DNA TGTGCCAGCTCACCACCGGACAGCCCCGAGCAGTACTTC.

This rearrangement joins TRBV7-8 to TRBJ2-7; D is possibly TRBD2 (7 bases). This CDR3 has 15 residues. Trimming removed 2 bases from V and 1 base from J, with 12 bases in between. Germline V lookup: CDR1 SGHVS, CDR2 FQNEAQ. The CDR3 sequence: CASSLLSGTSYEQYF. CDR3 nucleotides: TGTGCCAGCAGCTTACTCAGCGGGACATCCTACGAGCAGTACTTC.

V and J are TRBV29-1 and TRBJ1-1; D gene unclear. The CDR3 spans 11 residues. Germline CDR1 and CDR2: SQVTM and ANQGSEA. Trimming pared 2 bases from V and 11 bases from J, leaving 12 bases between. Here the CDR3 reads CSVERTWAAFF. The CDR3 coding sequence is TGCAGCGTTGAACGCACGTGGGCGGCTTTCTTT. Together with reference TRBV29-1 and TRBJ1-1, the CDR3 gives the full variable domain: SAVISQKPSRDICQRGTSLTIQCQVDSQVTMMFWYRQQPGQSLTLIATANQGSEATYESGFVIDKFPISRPNLTFSTLTVSNMSPEDSSIYLCSVERTWAAFFGQGTRLTVV.

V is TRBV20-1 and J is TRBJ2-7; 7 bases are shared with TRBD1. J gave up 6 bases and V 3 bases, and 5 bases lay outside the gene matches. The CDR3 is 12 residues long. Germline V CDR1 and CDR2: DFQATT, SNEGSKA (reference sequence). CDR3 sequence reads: CSASRAGGEQYF. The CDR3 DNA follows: TGCAGTGCTAGTAGAGCAGGGGGCGAGCAGTACTTC.

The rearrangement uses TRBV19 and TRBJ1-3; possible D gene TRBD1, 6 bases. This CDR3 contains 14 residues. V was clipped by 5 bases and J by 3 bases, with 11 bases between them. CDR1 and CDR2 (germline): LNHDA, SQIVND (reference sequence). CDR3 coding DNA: TGTGCCAGTAGTCCCCACAGGGTTGGAAACACCATATATTTT. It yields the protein CASSPHRVGNTIYF.

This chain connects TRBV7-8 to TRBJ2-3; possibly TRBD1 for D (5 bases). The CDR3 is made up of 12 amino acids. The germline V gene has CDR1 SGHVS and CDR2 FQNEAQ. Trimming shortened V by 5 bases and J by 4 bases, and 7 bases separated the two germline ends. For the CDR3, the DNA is TGTGCCAGCAGCCTGGGGCCAGATACGCAGTATTTT. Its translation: CASSLGPDTQYF.

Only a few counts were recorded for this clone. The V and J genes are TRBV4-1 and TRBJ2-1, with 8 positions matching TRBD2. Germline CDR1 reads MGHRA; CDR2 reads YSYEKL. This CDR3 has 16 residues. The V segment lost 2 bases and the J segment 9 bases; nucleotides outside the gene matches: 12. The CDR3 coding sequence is TGCGCCAGCAGCCAAAGTTCCGGGAGGGCCCAAGGTGAGCAGTTCTTC. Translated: CASSQSSGRAQGEQFF.

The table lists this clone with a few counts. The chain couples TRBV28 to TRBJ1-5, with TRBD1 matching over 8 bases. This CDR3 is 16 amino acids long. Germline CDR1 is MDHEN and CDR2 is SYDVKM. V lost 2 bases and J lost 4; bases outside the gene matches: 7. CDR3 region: CASSLPTGVANQPQHF. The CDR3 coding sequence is TGTGCCAGCAGTTTACCGACAGGGGTAGCAAATCAGCCCCAGCATTTT.